This T cell receptor (beta chain) is drawn from a study of a mutant IDH1 vaccine in newly diagnosed glioma. About the study: Initiation of the vaccine course occurred 4-6 weeks after radiotherapy alone, or alongside temozolomide cycles. Beforehand, treatment had been radiotherapy, temozolomide, or both; the majority received both.

The V gene's germline CDR1 is ENHRY and CDR2 SYGVKD. CDR3 size: 16 residues. Trimming left V 6 bases short and J 5 bases short, with 22 bases between. Study-level results: Over 85% of patients showed vaccine-induced immune responses across multiple MHC alleles.

The assay was immunoSEQ multiplex PCR, and TCRdb's table has in-frame clones only and misses some. This table holds about 29,000 clones, more than 70% found once. Time point given: week 23, last vaccination. It was 300 ug of mutant IDH1 20-mer peptide that made up each vaccine dose, given with topical imiquimod. Regarding this clone: Its antigen is still unknown.

Sample: PBMCs, taken from a glioma patient whose treatment included an IDH1 peptide vaccine. The V gene is TRBV10-3, the J gene TRBJ1-1, with D perhaps TRBD1 (6 bases). This receptor was taken from a woman aged 18-29 years with glioma. Written as DNA, the CDR3 is TGTGCCATCAGGAAGTGGGGGGCTACCTTGGAAACTGAAGCTTTCTTT. Protein product: CAIRKWGATLETEAFF.